The rows below give T cell receptor beta chains drawn from one sample of a study of T cells expressing NK-cell markers. With the 5' RACE reads reprocessed, TCRdb shows one record per CDR3 protein and no DNA. The sample table includes 150,000 to 180,000 distinct CDR3 sequences. Input material: blood T cells: a sorted CD56 or NKG2C T cell subset, CD4+ or CD8+ T cells, or bulk PBMC T cells (not recorded which). Every receptor here comes from a woman aged 45-60 years in good health. The CDR3 runs from the conserved cysteine through the conserved F or W.

CASIEAGSGANVLTF | TRBJ2-6 | TRBV11-2
CASSLVGQGFDTGELFF | TRBJ2-2 | TRBV5-1
CASSYSIAGANTGELFF | TRBJ2-2 | TRBV6-6
CASSETTGVRDTQYF | TRBJ2-3 | TRBV2
CSLYRDSNTEAFF | TRBJ1-1 | TRBV29-1
CASSIYNFNEQFF | TRBJ2-1 | TRBV19
CASSFVAGESEDTQYF | TRBJ2-3 | TRBV6-5
CSARGIGSTDTQYF | TRBJ2-3 | TRBV20-1
CASSLGLGGPYEQYF | TRBJ2-7 | TRBV7-2
CASSQDRLESSYNEQFF | TRBJ2-1 | TRBV4-2
CASSAPGTSGIDEQFF | TRBJ2-1 | TRBV12-3/TRBV12-4
CASSQDRQALSGELFF | TRBJ2-2 | TRBV3-1
CASTSRGGLNQPQHF | TRBJ1-5 | TRBV27
CASSPRQGNEQYF | TRBJ2-7 | TRBV3-1
CAISETDRDTGELFF | TRBJ2-2 | TRBV10-3
CASSDTDDGLAPDTQYF | TRBJ2-3 | TRBV6-4
CSARDPGDFYEQYF | TRBJ2-7 | TRBV20-1
CASSVVDWEQFF | TRBJ2-1 | TRBV9
CASSLGTSGQYEQYF | TRBJ2-7 | TRBV7-8
CASSPPVLGNEQFF | TRBJ2-1 | TRBV18
CASSSPRTSGKSYNEQFF | TRBJ2-1 | TRBV7-8
CASSQTGETQYF | TRBJ2-3 | TRBV4-1
CASSFPSGSPIKQETQYF | TRBJ2-5 | TRBV28
CASRGFAAEQFF | TRBJ2-1 | TRBV12-3/TRBV12-4